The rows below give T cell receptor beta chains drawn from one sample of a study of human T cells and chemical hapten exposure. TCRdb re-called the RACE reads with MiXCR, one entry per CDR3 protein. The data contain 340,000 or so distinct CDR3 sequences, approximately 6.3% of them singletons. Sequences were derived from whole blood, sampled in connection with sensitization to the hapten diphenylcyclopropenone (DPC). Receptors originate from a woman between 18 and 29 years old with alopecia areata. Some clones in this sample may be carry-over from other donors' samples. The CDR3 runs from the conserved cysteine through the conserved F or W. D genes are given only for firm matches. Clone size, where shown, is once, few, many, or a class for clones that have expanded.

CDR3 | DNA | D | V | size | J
CASSVATAGSYEQYF | TGTGCCAGCAGCGTAGCTACGGCCGGGTCCTACGAGCAGTACTTC | . | TRBV9 | . | TRBJ2-7
CASRGGVAEAFF | TGTGCCAGCAGGGGAGGGGTGGCCGAGGCTTTCTTT | . | TRBV6-5 | many | TRBJ1-1
CASSRAGLAGAMNTGELFF | TGTGCCAGCAGCAGAGCCGGACTAGCGGGGGCGATGAACACCGGGGAGCTGTTTTTT | TRBD2 | TRBV7-2 | . | TRBJ2-2
CSATGDSRGGRGTQYF | TGCAGTGCTACTGGGGACTCGAGAGGAGGACGCGGGACCCAGTACTTC | . | TRBV20-1 | few | TRBJ2-5
CASSEGPTTEAFF | TGCGCCAGCAGCGAGGGACCGACCACTGAAGCTTTCTTT | . | TRBV5-1 | . | TRBJ1-1
CAEVRDGSGATNEKLFF | TGTGCGGAAGTAAGAGATGGGTCAGGCGCAACTAATGAAAAACTGTTTTTT | . | TRBV19 | . | TRBJ1-4
CASSLGGRGKEKLFF | TGTGCCAGCAGCTTAGGGGGCAGGGGAAAAGAAAAACTGTTTTTT | . | TRBV7-2 | . | TRBJ1-4
CSGEGGDTDTQYF | TGCAGTGGGGAGGGGGGCGACACAGATACGCAGTATTTT | . | TRBV20-1 | . | TRBJ2-3
CASSLAGSGTGELFF | TGTGCCAGCAGCTTGGCAGGGTCCGGCACCGGGGAGCTGTTTTTT | . | TRBV13 | many | TRBJ2-2
CASRGTLGGKNTEAFF | TGTGCCAGCAGGGGTACATTGGGTGGTAAGAACACTGAAGCTTTCTTT | . | TRBV28 | few | TRBJ1-1
CASSDQAASTDTQYF | TGTGCCAGCAGTGACCAGGCCGCTAGCACAGATACGCAGTATTTT | . | TRBV6-4 | . | TRBJ2-3
CASSLAGDGYTF | TGTGCCAGCAGCTTAGCAGGGGATGGCTACACCTTC | . | TRBV7-9 | few | TRBJ1-2
CASSHKLAGLGGELFF | TGTGCCAGCAGCCACAAGCTAGCGGGATTGGGCGGGGAGCTGTTTTTT | TRBD2 | TRBV4-2 | . | TRBJ2-2
CASSLGDRQRIQYF | TGTGCCAGCAGCTTAGGTGACAGGCAGCGCATTCAGTACTTC | . | TRBV7-2 | . | TRBJ2-4
CASGNRAEGTEAFF | TGTGCCAGCGGTAACAGGGCGGAGGGTACTGAAGCTTTCTTT | . | TRBV6-5 | few | TRBJ1-1
CASSPGDGNSPLHF | TGTGCCAGCTCACCAGGGGATGGTAATTCACCCCTCCACTTT | . | TRBV18 | . | TRBJ1-6
CASSFGSGDTIYF | TGTGCCAGCAGTTTTGGATCTGGGGACACCATATATTTT | . | TRBV27 | . | TRBJ1-3
CASSQSLTGGTEAFF | TGTGCCAGCAGCCAATCTCTGACAGGGGGCACTGAAGCTTTCTTT | TRBD1 | TRBV16 | few | TRBJ1-1
CASTQVEDTEAFF | TGTGCCAGCACCCAAGTTGAGGATACTGAAGCTTTCTTT | . | TRBV4-2 | many | TRBJ1-1
CASSYGRTSGGNEQFF | TGTGCCAGCAGTTACGGCAGGACTAGCGGGGGTAATGAGCAGTTCTTC | TRBD2 | TRBV6-5 | few | TRBJ2-1
CASSSIPPGGLTEAFF | TGTGCCAGCAGCTCAATCCCCCCAGGGGGCCTCACTGAAGCTTTCTTT | TRBD1 | TRBV7-9 | many | TRBJ1-1
CSGVGTGEYNEQFF | TGCAGCGGGGTGGGGACAGGGGAGTACAATGAGCAGTTCTTC | TRBD1 | TRBV29-1 | . | TRBJ2-1
CASSVGQETQYF | TGTGCCAGCAGCGTGGGGCAAGAGACCCAGTACTTC | . | TRBV9 | few | TRBJ2-5
CATSEGTLVNSPLHF | TGTGCCACCAGTGAGGGGACGCTGGTAAATTCACCCCTCCACTTT | . | TRBV24-1 | few | TRBJ1-6
CASNLAGGQDEQFF | TGTGCCAGCAACCTAGCGGGGGGGCAGGATGAGCAGTTCTTC | TRBD2 | TRBV2 | few | TRBJ2-1
CASRPGQGATDTQYF | TGTGCCAGCAGACCGGGACAGGGGGCAACAGATACGCAGTATTTT | TRBD1 | TRBV9 | few | TRBJ2-3
CASSSNVVTDTQYF | TGCGCCAGCAGCTCCAACGTAGTCACAGATACGCAGTATTTT | . | TRBV5-1 | many | TRBJ2-3
CASSFTGPGELFF | TGCGCCAGCAGCTTTACAGGTCCCGGGGAGCTGTTTTTT | . | TRBV5-1 | many | TRBJ2-2
CASSYAPGQPNTEAFF | TGTGCCAGCAGTTACGCACCGGGACAGCCGAACACTGAAGCTTTCTTT | TRBD1 | TRBV6-2/TRBV6-3 | . | TRBJ1-1
CASSLAAPAGELFF | TGTGCCAGCAGCTTAGCTGCCCCAGCAGGGGAGCTGTTTTTT | . | TRBV7-6 | few | TRBJ2-2
CATSVTGGQPQHF | TGTGCCACCAGTGTAACAGGCGGGCAGCCCCAGCATTTT | . | TRBV24-1 | few | TRBJ1-5
CSARDVDLRDTQYF | TGCAGTGCTAGAGATGTCGATTTGCGAGATACGCAGTATTTT | . | TRBV20-1 | . | TRBJ2-3
CASSLVTGFDYGYTF | TGTGCCAGCAGCTTAGTTACAGGGTTCGACTATGGCTACACCTTC | . | TRBV11-2 | . | TRBJ1-2
CSADRGGDGYTF | TGCAGTGCTGACAGGGGCGGAGATGGCTACACCTTC | TRBD1 | TRBV20-1 | . | TRBJ1-2
CASSLARTGGAYTF | TGTGCCAGCAGCTTAGCGCGGACAGGGGGCGCCTACACCTTC | TRBD1 | TRBV7-6 | . | TRBJ1-2
CASKKRAQLLDDEQFF | TGTGCCAGCAAAAAGAGGGCCCAACTTTTGGACGATGAGCAGTTCTTC | . | TRBV13 | many | TRBJ2-1
CASSDGHSTDTQYF | TGTGCCAGCAGCGACGGACACTCCACAGATACGCAGTATTTT | . | TRBV7-2 | . | TRBJ2-3
CASSPTLGRGSGANVLTF | TGTGCCAGCAGTCCAACACTGGGCAGGGGCTCTGGGGCCAACGTCCTGACTTTC | . | TRBV7-2 | many | TRBJ2-6
CASRTTGYTEAFF | TGTGCCAGTCGCACCACAGGGTACACTGAAGCTTTCTTT | . | TRBV27 | . | TRBJ1-1
CASSEGTKKETQYF | TGTGCCAGCAGTGAAGGGACCAAAAAAGAGACCCAGTACTTC | . | TRBV25-1 | . | TRBJ2-5